This record concerns one TCR beta chain sequence. Which antigen it targets is not known. The record has no base qualities; no much larger clone is one base away. Other DNA sequences in this specimen translate into the identical CDR3. Receptor amplification or capture employed the immunoSEQ multiplex PCR assay. The multiplex PCR relied on a mix of 60 forward primers for TCR Vbeta segments and 13 reverse primers for TCR Jbeta segments. Amplification of the CDR3 region of rearranged TCR beta genes was performed with a multiplex PCR assay on genomic DNA. On the Illumina HiSeq System, the amplified TCR beta libraries were sequenced as 87-base-pair reads. In the source study's methods: A later analysis tallied roughly 80 million unique TCR beta chains across the 610 or so repertoires, and approximately 12 million of those chains were shared by two or more donors. To remove PCR and sequencing errors, raw reads were error-corrected and collapsed into unique sequences using a nearest-neighbor algorithm that merged closely related sequences. V, D and J gene segments were assigned by aligning CDR3 sequences to IMGT reference sequences. For a sequence to be retained, a match of at least six nucleotides was required to both a V gene segment and a J gene segment. Rearrangements were called productive when the CDR3 lacked stop codons and stayed in frame with V and J; all others were non-productive. CDR3 was defined according to IMGT convention as the region running from the second conserved V-encoded cysteine to the conserved J-encoded phenylalanine. The earlier analysis of about 610 of the donors excluded any sequence lacking an unambiguous match to a single V gene segment. In an earlier analysis of a few hundred of the donors, a V segment was called functional when productive rearrangements were above 56.7%, and segregating when the standard deviation between donors exceeded 5%. A statistical classification framework was built to diagnose cytomegalovirus status from the catalog of TCR beta chain sequences. In a later analysis, TCR nucleotide sequences were compared against IMGT/GENE-DB human TR gene sequences so that V and J genes could be assigned. In a later analysis, CDR3 sequences and most-parsimonious VDJ recombination scenarios were assigned using the TCRdist pipeline. In a later analysis, every TCR beta chain was defined by the combination of its CDR3 amino acid sequence and its V-gene family, and reads without a unique V-gene family were dropped. To address suspected cross-contamination and a sequencing artifact, a later analysis removed under 600 highly shared, low-generation-probability nucleotide sequences. In a later analysis, a clonal expansion index was calculated for each public chain from normalized within-repertoire ranks of inferred template counts. In a later analysis, generation probabilities were computed with a VDJ recombination model fitted to out-of-frame rearrangements, and the resulting probabilities were checked against IGoR. In a later analysis, TCR-TCR, TCR-HLA and TCR-CMV co-occurrence was scored with hypergeometric tests, and a repertoire-size bias correction was applied to TCR pairs. False discovery rates were estimated in a later analysis by permuting HLA or CMV assignments 20 times. In a later analysis, co-occurring TCRs were grouped using DBSCAN, with TCRdist sequence similarity added in when clustering inside HLA-allele-positive subsets. Repertoires with fewer than 30,000 or more than 120,000 public chains, plus five repertoires with anomalous nucleotide sharing, were excluded from co-occurrence clustering. The source is immuneACCESS, and TCRdb retained only in-frame sequences with V and J called. Part of the clones is not carried over; for the studies checked, unresolved V genes explain less than half of this, and the remainder is unexplained. From that table come the V and J calls and clone size; the DNA was used to work out D and trimming. The sample contains about 150,000 clones, about 72% of them found a single time. Around 4.2% of the sample is in the top ten clones.

The trim is 0 bases for V and 5 bases for J, with a gap of 11 bases between the germline ends. From a lookup of the germline V gene, CDR1 and CDR2 are SGHDT and YYEEEE. The CDR3 runs 14 residues from the cysteine to the phenylalanine. The CDR3 DNA has 42 bases and is translated from base 1. The data originate from a study of cytomegalovirus exposure and HLA in healthy donors (TCRdb year 2017). As for the study more broadly: An earlier analysis of about 560 of the donors reported 276 Gb of sequence data and 95 million to 130 million unique TCR beta sequences obtained from around 180 million T cells. About 310 gigabases of sequencing data and approximately 80 million unique TCR sequences were included in an early release covering under 650 HLA-typed donors. Of the roughly 400 genotyped donors, 81% fell in the genetic ancestry cluster associated with self-reported Caucasian donors. The study was designed to test whether signatures of past pathogen exposure could be identified by cataloging public T cell receptors. The study profiled the T cell repertoires of more than 500 subjects by immunosequencing and related them to cytomegalovirus serostatus. In addition to the first cohort of 666 subjects, a separate validation cohort of over 90 different subjects was used. To predict cytomegalovirus infection status, the study brought together high-throughput TCR immunosequencing, statistical association of individual TCRs with disease status, and machine learning. In a later analysis, previously published TCR beta repertoires from 670 or so donors were re-analyzed and high-resolution HLA genotyping was added so that TCR occurrence patterns could be studied. Rather than drawing on any new phenotypic data, the later analysis identified candidate immune exposures from TCR beta sequences and the way those sequences occurred across donors. To decide whether each TCR beta V gene segment behaved as functional or pseudogenic, an earlier analysis of 587 of the donors relied on high-throughput TCR beta sequencing. Donor age, sex, ethnicity and CMV serostatus were collected together with the repertoire data. A later genetic analysis used genome-wide SNP genotypes for about 60% of the roughly 670 donors, treating that subset as a discovery cohort. All discovery cohort repertoires had been generated using a single sequencing platform. Class I and class II HLA loci were covered by the typing at four-digit resolution. The number of typed donors differed by locus: about 620-640 for A, B, C, DRB1 and DQB1; roughly 510 for DQA1; over 600 for DPA1; and about 450 for DPB1. Because of strong linkage in the cohort, a handful of DR-DQ haplotypes were treated as single units for association and clustering. Across under 500 genotyped donors of the cohort, an average of approximately 240,000 unique TCR beta nucleotide sequences per donor were sequenced, and roughly a sixth of those sequences were non-productive. Beyond this particular receptor, the publication reports: In a later genetic analysis, fewer N-insertions in productive TCRs were reported among donors in an Asian-associated ancestry cluster than the approximately 630-donor mean. An earlier analysis of around 600 of the donors showed that most TCR beta V segments appeared in productive rearrangements either about 90% or about 30% of the time, which broadly matched IMGT annotations. A later analysis reported that several top co-occurrence clusters appeared linked to parvovirus B19, influenza, CMV and Epstein-Barr virus. When HLA alleles, especially DR and DQ, strongly co-occurred, TCR associations were difficult to assign to individual alleles. In a later analysis, about 17,000 TCR beta sequences were associated with specific HLA alleles at a false discovery rate of 0.05. The sequencing pipeline was judged likely to have produced a cluster of highly shared sequence variants as a technical artifact. Because HLA typing was unavailable for some donors at each locus, only the typed subset was used in association tests. In vitro tests confirmed that a few of the cytomegalovirus-associated TCR beta chains recognize cytomegalovirus antigens. Correlated functional status among segregating V segments might reflect linkage disequilibrium, but an unknown experimental factor could not be ruled out. It was suggested by the authors that the approach could potentially be generalized to other disease states and immunological phenotypes. The classifier was reported to diagnose cytomegalovirus status with high specificity and sensitivity in both the original and validation cohorts. Some IMGT-functional V segments, including TRBV6-2 and TRBV6-3, could not be distinguished by the 87-base-pair reads and were therefore excluded. A further reported finding was that TCR beta sequences accurately predicted the HLA-A and HLA-B alleles for most subjects in the first cohort. V-gene and J-gene trimming of TCR beta chains was associated with a missense DCLRE1C variant in a later genetic analysis, and the association was replicated in an independent cohort. In a later analysis, HLA-associated TCR beta chains were found to be more clonally expanded and to have lower generation probabilities than equally common non-associated chains. The presence/absence analyses assumed that sequencing depth was roughly uniform across donors, and that assumption may not be true. Across donors, most TCR sequences were observed very rarely, whereas some public TCRs were present in many individuals. For the cohort, immune exposure information was limited to CMV serostatus. The study gave a list of 150 to 200 TCR beta chains associated with cytomegalovirus. In this cohort, only TCR beta chains were sequenced, and detectable features were limited by the absence of alpha or paired-chain data. Roughly 17 rarely observed V segments, including chromosome 9 orphons, were excluded from the earlier analysis of about 610 of the donors because counts were too low. A later analysis found that TCR association rates varied across HLA loci, with DRB1 alleles showing the most associated TCRs and HLA-C alleles the fewest. In a later analysis, most CMV-associated TCR beta chains were found to appear HLA-restricted, with HLA associations seemingly driven largely by CMV exposure.

The cohort comprised fewer than 700 healthy bone marrow donors. At the time of sampling, all cohort members were nominally healthy, though unrecorded immune exposures were likely present. The donor was CMV seronegative and belonged to the group of under 400 seronegative cohort members. A peripheral blood sample was provided by each donor, and peripheral blood mononuclear cells were used for TCR beta sequencing. The Qiagen DNeasy Blood Extraction Kit was used to extract genomic DNA from the blood cell samples. The clonotype originates from a man in his 60s in good health and CMV-seronegative. The rearrangement combines TRBV5-6 with TRBJ1-2, with a tentative D gene TRBD1 over 5 matching bases. The sample comprised PBMCs. The CDR3 protein: CASSLGQGGYGYTF. Read as DNA, the sequence is TGTGCCAGCAGCTTGGGGCAGGGCGGATATGGCTACACCTTC. When the CDR3 is completed using the reference TRBV5-6 and TRBJ1-2 genes on either side, the full variable domain is DAGVTQSPTHLIKTRGQQVTLRCSPKSGHDTVSWYQQALGQGPQFIFQYYEEEERQRGNFPDRFSGHQFPNYSSELNVNALLLGDSALYLCASSLGQGGYGYTFGSGTRLTVV.